Below are 26 T cell receptor beta chains sequenced from a single sample in a study of regulatory T cells in long-lasting Graves disease. Time point of the sample: persistent/refractory GD, antithyroid drugs over 5 years with positive TRAb. PBMCs provided the RNA from which the TCR library was made. The TCR beta library used iRepertoire HTBI primers with Arm-PCR amplification of CDR3. TCRdb reprocessed the multiplex PCR reads with MiXCR, giving one entry per CDR3 protein. The repertoire holds some 430,000 distinct CDR3 sequences, with about 22% as singletons. This material consisted of peripheral blood mononuclear cells (PBMCs), taken when the disease was refractory, from a patient treated with antithyroid drugs. Receptor source: a female donor with Graves disease.

In this sample, this clonotype turned up many times. The chain has TRBV28 and TRBJ1-1; tentatively, D is TRBD1 (6 bases). CDR3 length: 16 amino acids. The V end lost 5 bases, the J end lost 0 bases, and 16 bases lay between the germline ends. The germline CDR1 and CDR2 sequences are MDHEN and SYDVKM. This CDR3 is CASSVTGTAMNTEAFF. For the CDR3, the DNA is TGTGCCAGCAGTGTCACAGGGACTGCTATGAACACTGAAGCTTTCTTT.

Of note for this clonotype: A much larger clone lies one base from this, so it may be a read error. The chain is built from TRBV28 and TRBJ2-7; D gene ambiguous. Germline values: CDR1 MDHEN, CDR2 SYDVKM. There are 12 residues in the CDR3. Trimming cost V 1 base and J 12 bases, with 13 bases left between them. The CDR3 protein is CASSLSSYLWYF. Written as DNA, the CDR3 is TGTGCCAGCAGTTTATCGTCGTACCTTTGGTACTTC. The entire variable domain, with the rest obtained from reference TRBV28 and TRBJ2-7, is as follows: DVKVTQSSRYLVKRTGEKVFLECVQDMDHENMFWYRQDPGLGLRLIYFSYDVKMKEKGDIPEGYSVSREKKERFSLILESASTNQTSMYLCASSLSSYLWYFGPGTRLTVT.

The rearrangement uses TRBV5-1 and TRBJ1-1; D unclear. Deletions cut 3 bases from V and 4 bases from J, with 16 bases between. In germline, CDR1 is SGHRS, CDR2 YFSETQ. There are 15 residues in the CDR3. The CDR3 is CASSSVPTGSTEAFF. CDR3 bases: TGCGCCAGCAGCTCCGTCCCGACCGGGAGCACTGAAGCTTTCTTT.

This clonotype was seen many times. J is TRBJ1-2 and V is TRBV3-1; D gene ambiguous. Germline-derived CDR1 and CDR2 are LGHDT and YNNKEL (reference sequence). V was shortened by 3 bases and J by 5 bases, with 7 bases between the two germline ends. The length of the CDR3 is 12 residues. CDR3 loop: CASSHRDYGYTF. CDR3 nucleotide sequence: TGTGCCAGCAGCCACCGGGATTATGGCTACACCTTC.

This clonotype was counted a few times. The genes are TRBV29-1 and TRBJ1-1, with 9 positions matching TRBD1. Germline V CDR1 and CDR2: SQVTM, ANQGSEA. Unmatched junction bases numbered 9, after V lost 5 bases and J lost 8 bases. The CDR3 runs to 13 residues. The CDR3 spells CSVWGGQGREAFF. In nucleotides, the CDR3 is TGCAGCGTTTGGGGAGGACAGGGGCGGGAAGCTTTCTTT.

On this clonotype itself: An end of the junction differs from the germline gene, which may be a read error. The chain has TRBV10-3 and TRBJ2-3; possibly TRBD1 or TRBD2 for D (5 bases each). This CDR3 spans 15 amino acids. In germline, CDR1 is ENHRY, CDR2 SYGVKD. The chain's CDR3 is CASSSGASSTDTQYF. Written as DNA, the CDR3 is TGTGCCAGCAGTTCCGGGGCTTCTAGCACAGATACGCAGTATTTT.

This clonotype has a handful of counts. The chain has TRBV19 and TRBJ2-7; D is unclear. Trimming stripped 0 bases from V and 3 bases from J, with 6 bases between. The CDR3 has 13 residues. The germline V gene encodes CDR1 LNHDA and CDR2 SQIVND (reference sequence). The CDR3 region has the DNA TGTGCCAGTAGTATAGATGGAATCTACGAGCAGTACTTC. This encodes CASSIDGIYEQYF.

The rearrangement links TRBV11-2 to TRBJ1-1; D is unresolved. The ends were cut back, 8 bases at V and 4 bases at J, with 11 bases in the middle. The CDR3 has 12 amino acids. Germline V gives CDR1 SGHAT, CDR2 FQNNGV. CDR3 residues: CASQDVGTEAFF. The CDR3 bases are TGTGCCAGCCAAGACGTCGGCACTGAAGCTTTCTTT.

This clonotype came up a few times. CDR3 amino acids: CASSREMNTEAFF. For the CDR3, the DNA is TGTGCCAGCAGCAGGGAAATGAACACTGAAGCTTTCTTT. V is TRBV7-2 and J is TRBJ1-1, with D hard to call. Between the trimmed V and J ends, which lost 5 bases and 0 bases, there was a span of 7 bases. Germline loops: CDR1 SGHTA, CDR2 FQGNSA. The CDR3 extends over 13 amino acids.

The table lists this clonotype with a few counts. This sequence joins TRBV4-1 and TRBJ2-7; D is perhaps TRBD2 (6 bases). V gave up 3 bases and J gave up 7 bases, with 16 bases separating them. CDR1 and CDR2 from the germline V gene are MGHRA and YSYEKL. CDR3 length equals 14 residues. The CDR3 loop reads CASSHRSGAEEQYF. The CDR3 nucleotides read TGCGCCAGCAGCCATCGATCGGGAGCTGAGGAGCAGTACTTC.

The rearrangement uses TRBV6-5 and TRBJ2-5; D not certain. The CDR3 is made up of 13 amino acids. Trimming removed 2 bases from V and 5 bases from J, with 9 bases in between. Per germline, CDR1 MNHEY and CDR2 SVGAGI. The CDR3 DNA reads TGTGCCAGCAGTTACGTCGCCAGGGAGACCCAGTACTTC. Its protein product is CASSYVARETQYF.

On this clonotype itself: A clone one base away is much larger, so this may be a read error. This sequence joins TRBV6-9 and TRBJ2-7, with D perhaps TRBD1 or TRBD2 (5 bases each). V lost 4 bases, J lost 3 bases, and 19 bases lay in between. CDR1 is MNHGY, CDR2 SVAAGI, per germline. The CDR3 length is 16 residues. In nucleotides, the CDR3 is TGTGCCAGCAGTTCCCCCGGGACGGTGTTGGGCTACGAGCAGTACTTC. This translates into CASSSPGTVLGYEQYF.

J is TRBJ2-1 and V is TRBV19; TRBD2 agrees at 9 bases. Trimming took 5 bases from V and 1 from J; bases not matched to a gene: 6. The CDR3 totals 16 residues. Germline CDR1 is LNHDA and CDR2 is SQIVND (reference sequence). CDR3 sequence (DNA): TGTGCCAGTAGTTTCGGGGCGGGAGGGTCCTACAATGAGCAGTTCTTC. This gives the protein CASSFGAGGSYNEQFF. Full variable domain (outside the CDR3, taken from reference TRBV19 and TRBJ2-1): DGGITQSPKYLFRKEGQNVTLSCEQNLNHDAMYWYRQDPGQGLRLIYYSQIVNDFQKGDIAEGYSVSREKKESFPLTVTSAQKNPTAFYLCASSFGAGGSYNEQFFGPGTRLTVL.

This clonotype occurred many times. The V and J genes are TRBV27 and TRBJ1-1; D call uncertain. The CDR3 length is 13 residues. Trimming cost V 7 bases and J 0 bases, with 9 bases left between them. Germline lookup yields CDR1 MNHEY and CDR2 SMNVEV (reference sequence). CDR3 amino acids: CASKTEVNTEAFF. The CDR3 nucleotides are TGTGCCAGCAAAACAGAAGTGAACACTGAAGCTTTCTTT.

Concerning this clonotype: This clone may be a read error of a much larger clone one base away. The CDR3 carries no conserved terminal phenylalanine or tryptophan, so it likely arises from a read error. The chain recombines TRBV19 with TRBJ2-5; the D gene is possibly TRBD2 (5 bases). Germline-derived CDR1 and CDR2 are LNHDA and SQIVND (reference sequence). The CDR3 spans 16 residues. The V end lost 5 bases, the J end lost 1 base, and 17 bases lay between the germline ends. CDR3 in DNA: TGTGCCAGTAGTCGCCGGATCGGCGGACTCCAAGAGACCCAGTACCTC. Translation gives CASSRRIGGLQETQYL.

This sequence joins TRBV6-1 and TRBJ2-7; 7 bases map to TRBD1. V trimming: 6 bases; J trimming: 0 bases; junction bases outside the gene matches: 8. Germline CDR1 MNHNS, CDR2 SASEGT. This CDR3 is 15 amino acids long. The CDR3 bases are TGTGCCAGCAGACTACAGGGGTTCTCCTCCTACGAGCAGTACTTC. The encoded protein is CASRLQGFSSYEQYF.

This clonotype occurred many times. This chain uses TRBV11-2 with TRBJ2-6, with a tentative D call TRBD2 (6 bases). The CDR3 loop spans 15 amino acids. The V gene's germline CDR1 is SGHAT and CDR2 FQNNGV. The ends were cut back, 1 base at V and 4 bases at J, with 8 bases in the middle. CDR3: CASSLVAAGANVLTF. In DNA, the CDR3 is TGTGCCAGCAGCTTAGTAGCGGCGGGGGCCAACGTCCTGACTTTC.

This rearrangement joins TRBV19 to TRBJ1-4; D perhaps matches TRBD1 (5 bases). Trimming pared 7 bases from V and 1 base from J, leaving 19 bases between. The CDR3 is 17 amino acids. Germline V lookup: CDR1 LNHDA, CDR2 SQIVND (reference sequence). This chain's CDR3 is CASTPARFQGTNEKLFF. In DNA form, the CDR3 reads TGTGCCAGTACCCCTGCGAGGTTTCAGGGAACTAATGAAAAACTGTTTTTT.

This clonotype was seen more than once but under ten times. This rearrangement joins TRBV19 to TRBJ1-1; D remains unclear. The CDR3 sequence is 14 residues long. Germline V CDR1 and CDR2: LNHDA, SQIVND (reference sequence). Trimming cost V 5 bases and J 1 base, with 11 bases left between them. Here the CDR3 reads CASSALRGNTEAFF. The CDR3 DNA reads TGTGCCAGTAGTGCGCTCCGGGGGAACACTGAAGCTTTCTTT.

This clonotype has only a few counts. A much larger clone differs by one base, so this may be a read error. The chain carries TRBV6-2 or TRBV6-3 and TRBJ1-4; D might be TRBD1 (6 bases). From germline, CDR1 is MNHEY and CDR2 SVGEGT. This CDR3 has 16 amino acids. Trimming left V 8 bases short and J 8 bases short, with 24 bases between. CDR3 region: CASCRSGAGVGEKLFF. CDR3 sequence (DNA): TGTGCCAGCTGTCGAAGTGGGGCAGGGGTAGGAGAAAAACTGTTTTTT.

This rearrangement joins TRBV28 to TRBJ2-3; 10 bases align to TRBD2. The CDR3 has 15 amino acids. CDR1 is MDHEN and CDR2 is SYDVKM in the germline V gene. V lost 5 bases, J lost 4 bases, and 6 bases stayed unmatched. The chain's CDR3 is CASSPLAGRADTQYF. The CDR3 DNA reads TGTGCCAGCAGTCCACTAGCGGGACGGGCAGATACGCAGTATTTT.

This clonotype occurred a few times. This sequence joins TRBV25-1 and TRBJ2-7, with D possibly being TRBD2 (6 bases). The V gene lost 3 bases and the J gene lost 2 bases, with 11 bases spanning the gap. The CDR3 consists of 14 residues. Looked up from germline, CDR1 is MGHDK and CDR2 is SYGVNS. The CDR3 DNA sequence: TGTGCCAGCAGTGACCGGGGGATCCCCTACGAGCAGTACTTC. Residues: CASSDRGIPYEQYF.

This clonotype has more than one count but fewer than ten. J is TRBJ2-5 and V is TRBV6-5; TRBD2 matches at 8 bases. CDR3 length: 15 residues. CDR1 and CDR2 (germline): MNHEY, SVGAGI. V gave up 0 bases and J gave up 5 bases; unmatched junction bases: 5. The CDR3 DNA is TGTGCCAGCAGTTACTCCAGCGGGGGCCAGGAGACCCAGTACTTC. Its translation: CASSYSSGGQETQYF.

This clonotype was observed once. The chain is built from TRBV7-9 and TRBJ2-5; D is undetermined. V was pared by 1 base and J by 4 bases, with 10 bases between. The germline CDR1 and CDR2 sequences are SEHNR and FQNEAQ (reference sequence). The CDR3 loop spans 14 amino acids. The CDR3 protein is CASSLVGDGETQYF. CDR3 sequence (DNA): TGTGCCAGCAGCTTAGTTGGAGACGGAGAGACCCAGTACTTC. The variable domain in full, with the rest retrieved from reference TRBV7-9 and TRBJ2-5, is DTGVSQNPRHKITKRGQNVTFRCDPISEHNRLYWYRQTLGQGPEFLTYFQNEAQLEKSRLLSDRFSAERPKGSFSTLEIQRTEQGDSAMYLCASSLVGDGETQYFGPGTRLLVL.

The sample holds many counts of this clonotype. This chain links TRBV24-1 with TRBJ1-2; tentative D call: TRBD1 (6 bases). Trimming removed 2 bases at V and 6 bases at J, with 18 bases between. CDR1 KGHDR and CDR2 SFDVKD come from the germline V gene. The CDR3 is 16 amino acids. The CDR3 bases are TGTGCCACCAGTGATTCGACAGGTAGATTTAGGGATGGCTACACCTTC. Encoded protein: CATSDSTGRFRDGYTF.

This chain connects TRBV6-2 or TRBV6-3 to TRBJ2-3; 7 nucleotides match TRBD1. The germline V gene encodes CDR1 MNHEY and CDR2 SVGEGT. The CDR3 consists of 15 residues. V was pared by 6 bases and J by 1 base, with 7 bases of the junction left unmatched. DNA of the CDR3: TGTGCCAGCAGCACTGACAGGGACCGCACAGATACGCAGTATTTT. Translated, it gives CASSTDRDRTDTQYF.